This paragraph covers one T cell receptor (beta chain) sequence. No antigen is known for it. No much larger clone is present one base from it, and per-base qualities are unavailable. The intended sense of this specimen's time point label: cycle 1 day 1 (C1D1), immediately before nivolumab initiation. Every trial patient had relapsed after autologous stem cell transplantation, and cohorts A, B and C differed in prior brentuximab vedotin exposure. The trial cohort comprised 60 or so patients with relapsed/refractory classical Hodgkin lymphoma whose best overall responses were complete response, partial response or progressive disease. In the multi-cohort phase II CheckMate 205 trial, trial patients received single-agent nivolumab. Best overall response was determined by an independent review committee according to the 2007 International Working Group response criteria. PBMCs from the trial were collected at three points: immediately before nivolumab initiation (C1D1), and during therapy at cycle 2 day 1 and cycle 4 day 1. After peripheral blood was drawn into 8 mL Vacutainer Cell Preparation Tubes, PBMCs were isolated by centrifugation and then cryopreserved.

This record comes from a study of PD-1 blockade in classical Hodgkin lymphoma (dated by TCRdb to about 2020). Concerning the study at large: Nivolumab dosing was 3 mg/kg intravenously every 2 weeks, continuing until either disease progression or unacceptable toxicity. The study used TCR beta sequencing and CyTOF to define a peripheral blood immune signature of response to PD-1 blockade in classical Hodgkin lymphoma. Overall study results and their limits: Lower diversity was seen in patients whose nivolumab began less than 1 year after ASCT, and these patients were left out of later analyses so that immune reconstitution would not confound the results. A significant rise by C4D1 was seen in CD4+ but not CD8+ TCR diversity (p=0.0027 vs p=0.16), with the rise being most apparent in complete responders (p=0.02). The study covered only a single clinical trial cohort, and the causes of the repertoire differences, possibly disease activity or prior therapy, were still not defined. Baseline TCR diversity was reported to be lower in newly diagnosed patients than in healthy donors, and even lower in relapsed/refractory patients. Trial patients with a complete response had baseline diversity similar to that of newly diagnosed patients, while partial responders and progressors had significantly lower diversity.

Genomic DNA was extracted with the Qiagen DNeasy kit from unsorted PBMCs and from negatively selected CD4+ and CD8+ fractions. Using primers that anneal to V and J segments, immunoSEQ multiplex PCR amplified the TCR beta CDR3 regions. A synthetic immune receptor repertoire was used to minimize amplification bias, and remaining bias was computationally removed after sequencing. The source study handled its data this way. Custom Python scripts were used to quantify repertoire diversity as the Shannon entropy index. Unsorted, CD4+ and CD8+ repertoires were examined separately, except in combined analyses, for which CD4+ and CD8+ sequences were merged in silico. Clonal expansion was defined as a frequency increase of at least 2-fold after treatment compared with C1D1, and clones undetected at baseline were assigned a pseudocount of 0.5. Singleton clones were defined as clones with 0 or 1 copy at C1D1, and non-singleton clones were defined as clones with 2 or more copies. Clones expanded in unsorted samples were annotated as CD4+, CD8+ or unknown by matching protein sequences in sorted samples from the same patient. Wilcoxon tests on paired samples were used to test diversity changes from C1D1 to C4D1. TCRdb took this table from immuneACCESS and kept in-frame rearrangements with V and J called. Such tables lack part of the clones; where checked against another copy, unresolved V genes explain under half of the gap, and the rest is unexplained. The V and J calls and the clone size are those of that table, but D and trimming were determined from the DNA. The sample contains fewer than 15,000 clones, less than 70% of them found a single time. The ten largest clonotypes hold about 10% of the sample.

Including the terminal cysteine and phenylalanine, the CDR3 comprises 14 residues. Left in the record is the CDR3 DNA by itself, 42 bases read in frame from the first base. The CDR1 and CDR2 encoded by the germline V gene are MDHEN and SYDVKM. V and J lose 7 bases and 5 bases, and a span of 15 bases separates them. This receptor was identified in a human donor with classical Hodgkin lymphoma. Recombination linked TRBV28 to TRBJ2-1, with TRBD2 perhaps the D gene, on 6 matching bases. The specimen was peripheral blood mononuclear cells (PBMCs), collected at baseline. The CDR3 sequence is CASNRETYHNEQFF. The DNA is TGTGCCAGCAATCGGGAGACCTACCACAATGAGCAGTTCTTC.